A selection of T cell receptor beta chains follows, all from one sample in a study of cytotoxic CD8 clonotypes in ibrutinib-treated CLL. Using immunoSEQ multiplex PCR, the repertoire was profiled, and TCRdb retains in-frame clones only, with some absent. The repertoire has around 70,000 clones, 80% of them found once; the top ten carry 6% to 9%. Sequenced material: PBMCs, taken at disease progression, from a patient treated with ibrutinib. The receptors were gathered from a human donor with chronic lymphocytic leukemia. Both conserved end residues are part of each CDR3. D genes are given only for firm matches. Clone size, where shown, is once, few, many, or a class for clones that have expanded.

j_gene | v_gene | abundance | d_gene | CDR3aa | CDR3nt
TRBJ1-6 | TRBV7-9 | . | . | CASFPGGGPLHF | TGTGCCAGCTTCCCAGGCGGGGGACCCCTCCACTTT
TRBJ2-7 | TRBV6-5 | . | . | CASSLSGAKSEQYF | TGTGCCAGCAGTTTGTCAGGGGCCAAGTCCGAGCAGTACTTC
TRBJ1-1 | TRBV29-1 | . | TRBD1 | CSFRQGIWNTEAFF | TGCAGCTTTCGACAGGGGATTTGGAACACTGAAGCTTTCTTT
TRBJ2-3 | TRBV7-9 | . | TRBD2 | CASSAGVIDTQYF | TGTGCCAGCTCGGCGGGAGTGATAGATACGCAGTATTTT
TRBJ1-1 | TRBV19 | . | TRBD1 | CASSIDMGQGEAFF | TGTGCCAGTAGTATAGATATGGGACAGGGAGAAGCTTTCTTT
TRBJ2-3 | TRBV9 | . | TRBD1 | CASSGDSSTDTQYF | TGTGCCAGCAGCGGGGACAGTTCCACAGATACGCAGTATTTT
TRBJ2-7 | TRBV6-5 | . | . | CASRTGLPYEQYF | TGTGCCAGCAGAACCGGACTCCCCTACGAGCAGTACTTC
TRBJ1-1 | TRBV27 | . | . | CASSLSMAGNTEAFF | TGTGCCAGCAGTTTATCGATGGCAGGGAACACTGAAGCTTTCTTT
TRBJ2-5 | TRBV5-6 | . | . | CASSSPGVGLKTQYF | TGTGCCAGCAGCTCACCCGGGGTGGGGTTGAAGACCCAGTACTTC
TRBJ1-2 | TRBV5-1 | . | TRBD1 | CASSLGDRVRGYTF | TGCGCCAGCAGCTTGGGGGACAGGGTGAGGGGCTACACCTTC
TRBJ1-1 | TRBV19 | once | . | CASSIPWQGIMNTEAFF | TGTGCCAGTAGTATCCCCTGGCAGGGTATAATGAACACTGAAGCTTTCTTT
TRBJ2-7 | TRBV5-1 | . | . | CASSGTYEQYF | TGCGCCAGCTCGGGGACCTACGAGCAGTACTTC
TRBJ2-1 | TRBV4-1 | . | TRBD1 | CASSQGPTGLDEQFF | TGCGCCAGCAGCCAAGGGCCGACAGGGCTCGATGAGCAGTTCTTC
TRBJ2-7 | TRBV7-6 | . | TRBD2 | CASSLALQSTTSGRASPYEQYF | TGTGCCAGCAGCTTAGCCCTTCAGTCCACCACTAGCGGGAGAGCCTCGCCCTACGAGCAGTACTTC
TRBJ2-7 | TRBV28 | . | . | CASSLQGYEQYF | TGTGCCAGCAGCCTACAGGGCTACGAGCAGTACTTC
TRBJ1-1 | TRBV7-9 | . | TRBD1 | CASSLARYRGGSGTEAFF | TGTGCCAGCAGCTTAGCCCGGTACAGGGGCGGGTCAGGCACTGAAGCTTTCTTT
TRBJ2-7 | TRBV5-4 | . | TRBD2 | CASSQRLAGVDEQYF | TGTGCCAGCAGCCAGCGACTAGCGGGAGTGGACGAGCAGTACTTC
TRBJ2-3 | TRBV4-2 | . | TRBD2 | CASSQDGLAAGGTDTQYF | TGTGCCAGCAGCCAAGATGGCTTGGCAGCGGGGGGCACAGATACGCAGTATTTT
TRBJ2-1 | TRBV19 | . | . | CASSMTGVRNEQFF | TGTGCCAGTAGTATGACGGGAGTGAGAAATGAGCAGTTCTTC
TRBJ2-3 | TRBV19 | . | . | CASSIEGPWDTQYF | TGTGCCAGTAGTATAGAGGGCCCCTGGGATACGCAGTATTTT
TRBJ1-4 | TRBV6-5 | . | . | CATRSTNEKLFF | TGTGCTACCCGTTCGACTAATGAAAAACTGTTTTTT
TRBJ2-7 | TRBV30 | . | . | CAWARTGYEQYF | TGTGCCTGGGCCCGCACAGGATACGAGCAGTACTTC
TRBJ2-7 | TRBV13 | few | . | CASSLGSTYEQYF | TGTGCCAGCAGCTTGGGCTCAACCTACGAGCAGTACTTC
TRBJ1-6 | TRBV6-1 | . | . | CASSEFGGTSYNSPLHF | TGTGCCAGCAGTGAATTTGGGGGAACGTCCTATAATTCACCCCTCCACTTT
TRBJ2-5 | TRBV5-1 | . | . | CASSKLLGEETQYF | TGCGCCAGCAGCAAACTTCTTGGGGAGGAGACCCAGTACTTC
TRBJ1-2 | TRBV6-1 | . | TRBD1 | CASSRGGTGVGYTF | TGTGCCAGCAGTCGGGGGGGGACAGGGGTTGGCTACACCTTC
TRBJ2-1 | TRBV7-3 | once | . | CASSWGSAGEQFF | TGTGCCAGCAGCTGGGGCTCGGCGGGTGAGCAGTTCTTC
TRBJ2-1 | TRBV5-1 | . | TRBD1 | CASSGTGGSYNEQFF | TGCGCCAGCAGCGGGACAGGGGGATCCTACAATGAGCAGTTCTTC
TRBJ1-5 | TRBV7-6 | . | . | CASSLEQGNQPQHF | TGTGCCAGCAGCTTAGAACAGGGAAATCAGCCCCAGCATTTT
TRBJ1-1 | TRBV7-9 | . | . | CASSLDSRDTFF | TGTGCCAGCAGCTTAGACTCCAGGGACACTTTCTTT
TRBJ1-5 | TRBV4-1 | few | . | CASSQVGGTQNQPQHF | TGCGCCAGCAGCCAAGTTGGAGGGACACAAAATCAGCCCCAGCATTTT
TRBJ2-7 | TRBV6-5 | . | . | CASSLGPTRYEQYF | TGTGCCAGCAGCCTGGGACCTACTCGCTACGAGCAGTACTTC
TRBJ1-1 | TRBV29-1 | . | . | CSVEDQGLSGSEAFF | TGCAGCGTTGAAGATCAGGGACTCAGCGGCTCTGAAGCTTTCTTT
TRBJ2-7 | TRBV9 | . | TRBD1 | CASSERDRGGYEQYF | TGTGCCAGCAGCGAGCGGGACAGGGGAGGGTACGAGCAGTACTTC
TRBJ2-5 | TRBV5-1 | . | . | CASSRLQETQYF | TGCGCCAGCAGCAGGTTACAAGAGACCCAGTACTTC
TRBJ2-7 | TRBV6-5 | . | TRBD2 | CASSYSAGGLYEQYF | TGTGCCAGCAGTTACTCGGCGGGGGGGCTTTACGAGCAGTACTTC
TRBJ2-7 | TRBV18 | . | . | CASSTDYLYEQYF | TGTGCCAGCTCTACAGATTACCTCTACGAGCAGTACTTC
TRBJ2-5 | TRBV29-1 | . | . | CSSGWGETQYF | TGCAGCTCGGGATGGGGAGAGACCCAGTACTTC
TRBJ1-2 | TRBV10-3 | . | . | CAISESIRTNYGYTF | TGTGCCATCAGTGAATCAATACGTACTAACTATGGCTACACCTTC
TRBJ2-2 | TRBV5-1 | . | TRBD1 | CASRGQVAGELFF | TGCGCCAGCAGGGGACAGGTGGCCGGGGAGCTGTTTTTT
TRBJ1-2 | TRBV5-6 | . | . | CASSDPWGDGGYTF | TGTGCCAGCAGTGACCCATGGGGAGACGGTGGCTACACCTTC
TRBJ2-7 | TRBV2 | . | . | CASRILGRYEQYF | TGTGCCAGCAGAATCCTCGGCCGTTACGAGCAGTACTTC
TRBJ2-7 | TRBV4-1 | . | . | CASSQAYRDRYEQYF | TGCGCCAGCAGCCAAGCGTACAGGGACCGCTACGAGCAGTACTTC
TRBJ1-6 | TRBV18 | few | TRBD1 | CASSRTGTDSPLHF | TGTGCCAGCTCCCGGACAGGGACGGATTCACCCCTCCACTTT
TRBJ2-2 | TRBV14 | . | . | CASSPLTSLNTGELFF | TGTGCCAGCAGCCCACTTACTAGCCTTAACACCGGGGAGCTGTTTTTT
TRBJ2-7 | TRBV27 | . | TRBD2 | CASSLGLGWYEQYF | TGTGCCAGCAGTCTCGGACTAGGATGGTACGAGCAGTACTTC
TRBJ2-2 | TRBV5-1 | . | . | CASRGGNTGELFF | TGCGCCAGCAGGGGCGGAAACACCGGGGAGCTGTTTTTT
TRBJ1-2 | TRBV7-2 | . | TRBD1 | CASSFRNRGSEGYTF | TGTGCCAGCAGCTTCCGGAACAGGGGTTCGGAGGGCTACACCTTC
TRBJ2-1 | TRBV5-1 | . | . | CASTLDWYTSYNEQFF | TGCGCCAGCACCTTGGATTGGTATACGTCCTACAATGAGCAGTTCTTC
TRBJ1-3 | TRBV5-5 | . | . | CASSLGGTGNTIYF | TGTGCCAGCAGCTTGGGAGGGACAGGAAACACCATATATTTT
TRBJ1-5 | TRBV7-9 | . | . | CASSFGSFGNQPQHF | TGTGCCAGCAGCTTCGGTTCCTTTGGGAATCAGCCCCAGCATTTT
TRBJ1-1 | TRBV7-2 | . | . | CASSLSVVTEAFF | TGTGCCAGCAGCTTATCTGTAGTAACTGAAGCTTTCTTT
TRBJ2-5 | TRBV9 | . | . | CASSVPGGEETQYF | TGTGCCAGCAGCGTCCCAGGGGGGGAAGAGACCCAGTACTTC
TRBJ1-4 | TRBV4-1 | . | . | CASSQVPGGTNEKLFF | TGCGCCAGCAGCCAAGTACCGGGGGGAACTAATGAAAAACTGTTTTTT
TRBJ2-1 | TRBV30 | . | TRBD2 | CAWSRTNGGSYNEQFF | TGTGCCTGGAGCCGAACTAACGGGGGGTCCTACAATGAGCAGTTCTTC
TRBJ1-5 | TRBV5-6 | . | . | CASSRWPADSNQPQHF | TGTGCCAGCAGCCGATGGCCGGCGGATAGCAATCAGCCCCAGCATTTT
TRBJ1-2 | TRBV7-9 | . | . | CASSLGQGSHGYTF | TGTGCCAGCAGCCTAGGGCAGGGAAGTCATGGCTACACCTTC
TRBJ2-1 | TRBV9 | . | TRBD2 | CASSVSGRSYNEQFF | TGTGCCAGCAGCGTAAGCGGGAGGTCCTACAATGAGCAGTTCTTC
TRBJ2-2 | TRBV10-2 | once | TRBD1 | CASRSSKDRGTGELFF | TGCGCCAGCAGGTCAAGCAAGGACAGGGGGACCGGGGAGCTGTTTTTT
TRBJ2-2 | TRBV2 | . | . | CASSEPGSHGELFF | TGTGCCAGCAGTGAACCCGGGAGCCACGGGGAGCTGTTTTTT